The next 8 T cell receptor beta chains were all read from a single sample in a study of blood T cell repertoires in COVID-19 (dated by TCRdb to the early 2020s). The method was the immunoSEQ multiplex PCR assay. This is the immuneACCESS table as TCRdb keeps it, with only in-frame sequences that have V and J called. A part of the clones is gone; compared with another copy, unresolved V genes explain less than half, and the rest is unexplained. The sample table holds 250,000 or so clones, of which 75% to 90% were seen once. The top ten hold 1.5% to 2% of the sample. Source material: peripheral blood. The receptors stem from a man younger than 40 with active or convalescent COVID-19.

The chain has TRBV5-1 and TRBJ2-3; TRBD2 agrees at 12 bases. Trimming at V came to 4 bases and at J to 6 bases, leaving 6 bases not matched to a gene. The CDR3 is made up of 15 amino acids. Per the germline V gene, CDR1 is SGHRS and CDR2 is YFSETQ. The CDR3 region has the DNA TGCGCCAGCAGCCGGACTAGCGGGGTTCGGGATACGCAGTATTTT. It yields the protein CASSRTSGVRDTQYF. The whole variable domain, filled in from reference TRBV5-1 and TRBJ2-3, reads KAGVTQTPRYLIKTRGQQVTLSCSPISGHRSVSWYQQTPGQGLQFLFEYFSETQRNKGNFPGRFSGRQFSNSRSEMNVSTLELGDSALYLCASSRTSGVRDTQYFGPGTRLTVL.

The CDR3 loop reads CASRWGPDNTEAFF. The DNA of the CDR3 is TGTGCCAGTCGATGGGGGCCGGATAACACTGAAGCTTTCTTT. The chain employs TRBV19 and TRBJ1-1; D might be TRBD1 (6 bases). Trimming took off 8 bases at V and 2 bases at J, with 15 bases between the two ends. Per the germline V gene, CDR1 is LNHDA and CDR2 is SQIVND (reference sequence). CDR3 length: 14 amino acids.

CDR3 sequence (DNA): TGTGCCAGCAGTATTACCGGGACAGGGAGTGGCTACACCTTC. Its translation: CASSITGTGSGYTF. The rearrangement uses TRBV27 and TRBJ1-2; 9 nucleotides agree with TRBD1. The CDR3 extends over 14 amino acids. V trimming: 5 bases; J trimming: 7 bases; junction bases outside the gene matches: 8. The V gene's germline CDR1 is MNHEY and CDR2 SMNVEV (reference sequence).

The chain joins TRBV6-2 or TRBV6-3 to TRBJ1-6, with 7 bases lining up with TRBD1. The CDR3 is 16 residues long. Germline V gene data show CDR1 as MNHEY and CDR2 as SVGEGT. V dropped 5 bases and J dropped 0; count of bases not matched to a gene: 4. The CDR3 reads CASSKGQSSYNSPLHF. CDR3 bases: TGTGCCAGCAGTAAGGGACAGAGCTCCTATAATTCACCCCTCCACTTT.

The J gene is TRBJ2-1, the V gene TRBV19; D might be TRBD2 (6 bases). This CDR3 has 11 amino acids. Looked up from germline, CDR1 is LNHDA and CDR2 is SQIVND (reference sequence). V was clipped by 7 bases and J by 13 bases, with 14 bases between them. CDR3 loop: CASKSERVQFF. CDR3 sequence (DNA): TGTGCCAGTAAGTCGGAGCGGGTCCAGTTCTTC.

The V call is TRBV7-3, the J call TRBJ2-2; a possible D gene is TRBD2 (6 bases). Germline CDR1 is SGHTA and CDR2 is FQGTGA. This CDR3 spans 15 amino acids. V gave up 5 bases and J gave up 3 bases, with 13 bases separating them. The DNA for the CDR3 is TGTGCCAGCAGCCCAACTGGAGGGGACACCGGGGAGCTGTTTTTT. It codes for CASSPTGGDTGELFF.

The chain joins TRBV9 to TRBJ2-2; weak D call: TRBD2 (5 bases). Trimming cost V 3 bases and J 1 base, with 13 bases left between them. This CDR3 is built from 16 residues. Germline values: CDR1 SGDLS, CDR2 YYNGEE. The CDR3 region has the DNA TGTGCCAGCAGCGACCATCGTCGGGGGAACACCGGGGAGCTGTTTTTT. Translating it yields CASSDHRRGNTGELFF.

This clone was detected once. The chain has TRBV30 and TRBJ1-1; unclear D gene. Germline V gives CDR1 GTSNPN, CDR2 SVGIG (reference sequence). The CDR3 runs to 12 residues. Trimming cost V 3 bases and J 1 base, with 6 bases left between them. CDR3 residues: CAWRPGNTEAFF. The DNA for the CDR3 is TGTGCCTGGAGGCCCGGGAACACTGAAGCTTTCTTT.